This TCR beta chain was identified during a study of early T cells in non-severe SARS-CoV-2 infection. Separate cDNA molecules each had unique molecular identifiers attached to them. TCRdb independently ran MiXCR on the 5' RACE reads; one entry per CDR3 protein. The table has tens of thousands of distinct CDR3 sequences, around 5.6% seen once. There are many counts of this clonotype. The receptor's source is an adult who was a healthcare worker with PCR-confirmed SARS-CoV-2 infection or an uninfected control (not recorded which). What was sequenced was whole blood.

The CDR3 protein is CASSIDPGYEQYF. In DNA form, the CDR3 reads TGTGCCAGTAGTATAGACCCAGGGTACGAGCAGTACTTC. The chain recombines TRBV19 with TRBJ2-7; a weak D match, TRBD1 (5 bases). V lost 0 bases, J lost 4 bases, and 7 bases lay in between. The germline gives CDR1 LNHDA, CDR2 SQIVND (reference sequence). This CDR3 contains 13 residues. The whole variable domain, remainder taken from reference TRBV19 and TRBJ2-7, is DGGITQSPKYLFRKEGQNVTLSCEQNLNHDAMYWYRQDPGQGLRLIYYSQIVNDFQKGDIAEGYSVSREKKESFPLTVTSAQKNPTAFYLCASSIDPGYEQYFGPGTRLTVT.